These 21 T cell receptor beta chains were sequenced from one sample in a study of T-cell memory formation after mild COVID-19. TCRdb passed the 5' RACE reads through MiXCR, listing each CDR3 protein once. The data hold more than 150,000 distinct CDR3 sequences, with under 20% observed a single time. What was sequenced was PBMCs or a T cell subset sorted from them (not recorded which). The receptors come from a man in his late teens or twenties who had mild COVID-19 (a few samples of this study predate the infection). Cell type and time point are not known.

This clonotype was seen only a few times. The chain combines TRBV12-3 or TRBV12-4 with TRBJ2-3; 9 positions match TRBD1. V shed 5 bases, J shed 6 bases, and the junction held 12 bases outside the gene matches. This CDR3 comprises 16 residues. The CDR3 is CASSKDRGPTSDTQYF. CDR3 nucleotide sequence: TGTGCCAGCAGTAAGGACAGGGGTCCGACATCGGATACGCAGTATTTT.

The chain employs TRBV12-3 or TRBV12-4 and TRBJ1-1; possible D gene TRBD1, 6 bases. The CDR3 covers 13 residues. Between the trimmed V and J ends, which lost 4 bases and 4 bases, there was a span of 10 bases. CDR3 amino acids: CASSSTGTTEAFF. The CDR3, as DNA: TGTGCCAGCAGTTCCACAGGGACCACTGAAGCTTTCTTT.

The CDR3, as DNA: TGTGCCAGCAGCTCCCGGACTACTAGCGGGGGGGCGCTTACGCAGTATTTT. This encodes CASSSRTTSGGALTQYF. The V gene is TRBV7-2, the J gene TRBJ2-3, with 13 bases fitting TRBD2. Germline CDR1 and CDR2: SGHTA and FQGNSA. The ends lost 4 bases at V and 8 bases at J; junction bases unmatched: 12. This CDR3 has 17 residues.

The rearrangement joins TRBV7-2 to TRBJ1-2; D remains ambiguous. Germline V lookup: CDR1 SGHTA, CDR2 FQGNSA. Deletions cut 1 base from V and 4 bases from J, with 13 bases between. This CDR3 comprises 15 residues. In DNA, the CDR3 is TGTGCCAGCAGCTTAGGTAACAGAGTATTCTATGGCTACACCTTC. Its translation is CASSLGNRVFYGYTF.

The V and J genes are TRBV7-2 and TRBJ2-7; 7 bases fit TRBD2. This CDR3 has 14 residues. Germline loops: CDR1 SGHTA, CDR2 FQGNSA. Trimming cost V 5 bases and J 6 bases; bases outside gene matches: 10. CDR3 sequence (DNA): TGTGCCAGCAGCCCGGCGGGGGTCTCCGCCGAGCAGTACGTC. Translated, it gives CASSPAGVSAEQYV.

This chain links TRBV12-3 or TRBV12-4 with TRBJ2-3; possibly TRBD1 or TRBD2 for D (6 bases each). CDR3 length: 13 amino acids. V was clipped by 6 bases and J by 6 bases, with 13 bases between them. The CDR3 loop reads CASRYPGADTQYF. The CDR3 DNA is TGTGCCAGCAGGTACCCGGGGGCGGATACGCAGTATTTT.

This clonotype was counted only a few times. The chain recombines TRBV5-1 with TRBJ2-5, with TRBD1 matching 10 bases. J gave up 5 bases and V 3 bases, and 7 bases lay outside the gene matches. Germline V gives CDR1 SGHRS, CDR2 YFSETQ. The CDR3 is made up of 15 amino acids. This chain's CDR3 is CASSSGQGFGETQYF. CDR3 bases: TGCGCCAGCAGCTCGGGACAGGGGTTCGGTGAGACCCAGTACTTC. Filled out from reference TRBV5-1 and TRBJ2-5, the complete variable domain reads KAGVTQTPRYLIKTRGQQVTLSCSPISGHRSVSWYQQTPGQGLQFLFEYFSETQRNKGNFPGRFSGRQFSNSRSEMNVSTLELGDSALYLCASSSGQGFGETQYFGPGTRLLVL.

The rearrangement joins TRBV10-2 to TRBJ2-5, with D possibly being TRBD1 or TRBD2 (5 bases each). The V gene lost 6 bases and the J gene lost 2 bases, with 10 bases spanning the gap. The length of the CDR3 is 13 residues. Germline CDR1 is WSHSY and CDR2 is SAAADI. CDR3 in DNA: TGCGCCAGCAGGGGACGTTTTCAAGAGACCCAGTACTTC. The encoded protein is CASRGRFQETQYF.

This clonotype turned up a few times. The chain couples TRBV20-1 to TRBJ2-5, with D hard to call. The V end lost 2 bases, the J end lost 5 bases, and 9 bases lay between the germline ends. Germline V gene sequence: CDR1 DFQATT, CDR2 SNEGSKA (reference sequence). CDR3 length: 12 residues. The CDR3 protein is CSARISGETQYF. CDR3 in DNA: TGCAGTGCTAGAATCAGTGGGGAGACCCAGTACTTC.

This sequence joins TRBV24-1 and TRBJ2-1; D uncertain. There are 16 residues in the CDR3. Germline CDR1 KGHDR, CDR2 SFDVKD. V lost 0 bases to trimming and J lost 3 bases, with 11 bases between them. The CDR3, as DNA: TGTGCCACCAGTGATTTGGGTCCCTCGGACTACAATGAGCAGTTCTTC. This sequence encodes CATSDLGPSDYNEQFF.

There are a few counts of this clonotype. The V and J genes are TRBV4-1 and TRBJ1-1; 10 bases agree with TRBD1. The CDR3 consists of 15 residues. Germline assignment: CDR1 MGHRA and CDR2 YSYEKL. J lost 4 bases, V lost 3 bases, and 5 bases had no gene match. CDR3 loop: CASSHRQGAATEAFF. The CDR3 DNA follows: TGCGCCAGCAGCCACAGACAGGGGGCGGCCACTGAAGCTTTCTTT.

The chain has TRBV7-2 and TRBJ2-3; D call uncertain. CDR1 is SGHTA, CDR2 FQGNSA, per germline. V was shortened by 11 bases and J by 1 base, with 10 bases between the two germline ends. This CDR3 is built from 12 residues. CDR3 DNA: TGTGCCCTGGCTCAGGGCACAGATACGCAGTATTTT. Encoded protein: CALAQGTDTQYF.

V is TRBV10-2 and J is TRBJ2-2; 10 bases are a match to TRBD2. The CDR3 spans 15 residues. Germline V gene sequence: CDR1 WSHSY, CDR2 SAAADI. V gave up 4 bases and J gave up 6 bases; unmatched junction bases: 5. The CDR3, as DNA: TGCGCCAGCAGTGGTCCAGCGGGGGGGTCCGGGGAGCTGTTTTTT. Its translation: CASSGPAGGSGELFF.

The gene calls are TRBV27 and TRBJ2-3; D is uncertain. V was cut by 2 bases and J by 2 bases, with 14 bases left in between. The CDR3 has 16 residues. In germline, CDR1 is MNHEY, CDR2 SMNVEV (reference sequence). The CDR3 spells CASSLIQTSSTDTQYF. CDR3 coding DNA: TGTGCCAGCAGTTTAATCCAGACGTCTTCCACAGATACGCAGTATTTT.

The V call is TRBV3-1, the J call TRBJ2-1, with 7 positions matching TRBD2. The ends lost 6 bases at V and 9 bases at J; junction bases unmatched: 5. CDR1 and CDR2 (germline): LGHDT, YNNKEL (reference sequence). The CDR3 consists of 12 residues. For the CDR3, the DNA is TGTGCCAGCAGAACGTGGGGGGGTGAGCAGTTCTTC. It specifies CASRTWGGEQFF.

V gene TRBV7-6 combines with J gene TRBJ1-1; 9 nucleotides match TRBD1. The CDR3 loop spans 15 amino acids. V trimming: 5 bases; J trimming: 4 bases; junction bases outside the gene matches: 8. Germline values: CDR1 SGHVS, CDR2 FNYEAQ. CDR3 residues: CASSPWTGVPTEAFF. CDR3 in DNA: TGTGCCAGCAGCCCCTGGACAGGGGTTCCCACTGAAGCTTTCTTT. The full variable domain, with the rest looked up from reference TRBV7-6 and TRBJ1-1, is GAGVSQSPRYKVTKRGQDVALRCDPISGHVSLYWYRQALGQGPEFLTYFNYEAQQDKSGLPNDRFSAERPEGSISTLTIQRTEQRDSAMYRCASSPWTGVPTEAFFGQGTRLTVV.

This clonotype was observed at least ten times. The chain recombines TRBV5-1 with TRBJ2-5; D may be TRBD2 (6 bases). The CDR3 contains 15 residues. Trimming took off 1 base at V and 7 bases at J, with 17 bases between the two ends. Germline V lookup: CDR1 SGHRS, CDR2 YFSETQ. The CDR3 DNA sequence: TGCGCCAGCAGCTTGATAAGTGGCGGGGCGGGGACCCAGTACTTC. This translates into CASSLISGGAGTQYF.

The chain is built from TRBV24-1 and TRBJ2-3, with TRBD2 as a possible D gene (6 bases). The CDR3 loop spans 16 amino acids. Germline-derived CDR1 and CDR2 are KGHDR and SFDVKD. Trimming removed 3 bases at V and 0 bases at J, with 12 bases between. Here the CDR3 reads CATSDVSGTSTDTQYF. Written as DNA, the CDR3 is TGTGCCACCAGTGATGTATCCGGGACTAGCACAGATACGCAGTATTTT.

This clonotype has only a few counts. The rearrangement links TRBV29-1 to TRBJ2-2; 7 bases match TRBD1. Germline V CDR1 and CDR2: SQVTM, ANQGSEA. The CDR3 sequence is 14 residues long. Trimming removed 7 bases from V and 6 bases from J; junction bases left unmatched: 11. CDR3 amino acids: CSASGGQRAGELFF. CDR3 bases: TGCAGCGCCTCAGGGGGACAGAGGGCCGGGGAGCTGTTTTTT.

There are many counts of this clonotype. The chain recombines TRBV7-4 with TRBJ2-1, with 8 bases aligning to TRBD2. Germline assignment: CDR1 SGHVT and CDR2 SQSDAQ. J gave up 3 bases and V 2 bases, and 6 bases lay outside the gene matches. The CDR3 is 16 residues long. The CDR3 is CASSLFSGEFYNEQFF. DNA of the CDR3: TGTGCCAGCAGCTTATTTAGCGGGGAATTCTACAATGAGCAGTTCTTC.

This clonotype was seen a handful of times. The CDR3 DNA follows: TGTGCCAGCAGCACTTCCCAGGGGGCTCTAGGAAACATTCAGTACTTC. Its protein is CASSTSQGALGNIQYF. The V gene is TRBV7-2, the J gene TRBJ2-4; TRBD1 agrees at 8 bases. The CDR3 consists of 16 residues. Germline lookup yields CDR1 SGHTA and CDR2 FQGNSA. V shed 5 bases and J 6 bases; nucleotides not matched to a gene: 12.